The clone carrying this T cell receptor (beta chain) has just a few counts. This record comes from a study of blood T cell repertoires in COVID-19. Study context: From the United States, Italy and Spain came samples of acute and convalescent COVID-19. T cells, B-cell-depleted T cells, or PBMCs supplied cDNA or gDNA.

Repertoires were generated with immunoSEQ multiplex PCR, while TCRdb's copy carries only in-frame clones and drops some. The profile shows fewer than 60,000 clones, around 86% of them singletons. Trimming pared 3 bases from V and 6 bases from J, leaving 3 bases between. Germline values: CDR1 ENHRY, CDR2 SYGVKD. This CDR3 region has 12 residues. This receptor was obtained from an older man with active COVID-19. The chain couples TRBV10-3 to TRBJ1-6; D ambiguous. The material sequenced was peripheral blood. The CDR3, as DNA: TGTGCCATCAGTGACGGTAATTCACCCCTCCACTTT. Protein product: CAISDGNSPLHF.